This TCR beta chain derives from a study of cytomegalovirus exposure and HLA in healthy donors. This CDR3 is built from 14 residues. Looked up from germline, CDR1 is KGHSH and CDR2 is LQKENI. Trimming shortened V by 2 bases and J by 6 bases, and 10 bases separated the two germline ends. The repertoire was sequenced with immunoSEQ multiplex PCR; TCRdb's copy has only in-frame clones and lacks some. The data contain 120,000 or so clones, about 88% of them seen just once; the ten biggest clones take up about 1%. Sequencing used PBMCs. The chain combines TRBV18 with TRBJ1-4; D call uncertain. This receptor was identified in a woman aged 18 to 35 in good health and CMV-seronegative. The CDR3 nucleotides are TGTGCCAGCTCACCATTTCAATCGGATGAAAAACTGTTTTTT. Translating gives CASSPFQSDEKLFF.